The 21 T cell receptor beta chains listed next were all sequenced from one sample in a study of CXCR3-negative and CXCR3-positive naive CD8 T cells. Study conclusions and caveats: The TRB CDR3s that CXCR3-positive naive cells carried were more hydrophobic than those of CXCR3-negative naive cells.

TRB cDNA libraries were made by UMI-labeled 5' RACE. From its re-call of the 5' RACE reads, TCRdb lists each CDR3 protein once, without DNA. The sample includes 130,000 or so distinct CDR3 sequences. Their specific antigens are unknown. What was sequenced was naive CXCR3+ CD8+ T cells from blood. Subset reported: CD45RO-CCR7+CD27+CD95- naive CD8+ T cells expressing CXCR3 (TNR3+). Every receptor here comes from a human donor in good health. Some clones in this sample may be carry-over from other donors' samples.

CDR3 in amino acids: CASSSWRDTEAFF. This sequence joins TRBV7-9 and TRBJ1-1. The germline CDR1 and CDR2 sequences are SEHNR and FQNEAQ (reference sequence). The CDR3 is 13 amino acids.

The rearrangement uses TRBV20-1 and TRBJ1-1. CDR3 length: 13 residues. The germline gives CDR1 DFQATT, CDR2 SNEGSKA (reference sequence). CDR3 amino acids: CSMTPPDVTEAFF.

The V and J genes are TRBV27 and TRBJ2-7; TCRdb designates TRBD1, a call that cannot be tested without DNA. This CDR3 comprises 14 residues. From germline, CDR1 is MNHEY and CDR2 SMNVEV (reference sequence). CDR3 residues: CASSLGTGALEQYF.

V gene TRBV6-5 combines with J gene TRBJ2-3; TCRdb reports TRBD1, a call that lacks DNA to check it against. This CDR3 contains 15 residues. Germline V gene lookup returns CDR1 MNHEY and CDR2 SVGAGI. CDR3 in amino acids: CASSLQGVRTDTQYF.

The chain combines TRBV12-3 or TRBV12-4 with TRBJ2-5. The CDR3 spans 14 residues. This CDR3 is CASSVTRRQETQYF.

V usage is TRBV5-1 and J usage is TRBJ2-1; without DNA, the TCRdb call of TRBD2 cannot be checked. The length of the CDR3 is 16 residues. From germline, CDR1 is SGHRS and CDR2 YFSETQ. CDR3 in amino acids: CASSSPGAGDPGEQFF.

The chain combines TRBV28 with TRBJ2-3. The germline gives CDR1 MDHEN, CDR2 SYDVKM. This CDR3 contains 12 residues. CDR3 protein: CASSLFTDTQYF.

The chain combines TRBV19 with TRBJ2-1; TCRdb reports TRBD1, a call that lacks DNA to check it against. Germline CDR1 and CDR2: LNHDA and SQIVND (reference sequence). This CDR3 comprises 17 residues. CDR3 residues: CASSPLVGTGVYNEQFF.

This chain joins TRBV7-6 and TRBJ2-5; TCRdb reports TRBD2, a call that lacks DNA to check it against. The germline CDR1 and CDR2 sequences are SGHVS and FNYEAQ. This CDR3 is built from 15 residues. Here the CDR3 reads CASSLGYGLEETQYF.

The chain combines TRBV7-9 with TRBJ2-5; TCRdb indicates TRBD1, and absent DNA this call remains unverified. The CDR3 spans 15 residues. Germline V lookup: CDR1 SEHNR, CDR2 FQNEAQ (reference sequence). The CDR3 sequence is CASSLEGRGQETQYF.

The rearrangement links TRBV6-2 or TRBV6-3 to TRBJ2-5. Germline V gives CDR1 MNHEY, CDR2 SVGEGT. The CDR3 loop spans 15 amino acids. CDR3 sequence: CASSPAAFQRETQYF.

The CDR3 protein is CASSFQQGGDTQYF. J is TRBJ2-3 and V is TRBV28; as DNA is missing, the TRBD1 call by TCRdb cannot be tested. This CDR3 is built from 14 residues. CDR1 and CDR2 (germline): MDHEN, SYDVKM.

The V and J genes are TRBV18 and TRBJ1-2; no DNA is available, so the TRBD1 call from TCRdb remains unchecked. The germline V gene encodes CDR1 KGHSH and CDR2 LQKENI. The CDR3 totals 15 residues. This CDR3 reads CASSPTDNTPGGYTF.

The V and J genes are TRBV28 and TRBJ1-2. Per the germline V gene, CDR1 is MDHEN and CDR2 is SYDVKM. The length of the CDR3 is 15 residues. CDR3 in amino acids: CASCGEPEDDYGYTF.

CDR3 sequence: CASSSKRESPYEQYF. This chain links TRBV12-3 or TRBV12-4 with TRBJ2-7; TCRdb designates TRBD2, a call that cannot be tested without DNA. The CDR3 is made up of 15 amino acids.

V is TRBV6-2 or TRBV6-3 and J is TRBJ2-3; TCRdb selects TRBD2, and the lack of DNA leaves this call unchecked. Germline V gene lookup returns CDR1 MNHEY and CDR2 SVGEGT. The CDR3 extends over 16 amino acids. This CDR3 is CASSPLAGADTDTQYF.

The chain carries TRBV5-4 and TRBJ2-3; the TCRdb call, TRBD1, lacks DNA for checking. Germline assignment: CDR1 SGHNT and CDR2 YYREEE (reference sequence). The CDR3 has 15 residues. This CDR3 is CASSPGTVDTDTQYF.

The V gene is TRBV6-2 or TRBV6-3, the J gene TRBJ2-1. The CDR3 has 16 amino acids. The V gene's germline CDR1 is MNHEY and CDR2 SVGEGT. The CDR3 here is CASSYSKPYSYNEQFF.

The chain combines TRBV20-1 with TRBJ2-2; TCRdb's assignment of TRBD1 cannot be checked, as there is no DNA. The CDR3 covers 18 residues. Per the germline V gene, CDR1 is DFQATT and CDR2 is SNEGSKA (reference sequence). CDR3 sequence reads: CSASRVDSATVRSGELFF.

The chain employs TRBV6-6 and TRBJ1-4; as DNA is missing, the TRBD1 call by TCRdb cannot be tested. The CDR3 loop spans 13 amino acids. Germline V gene lookup returns CDR1 MNHNY and CDR2 SVGAGI (reference sequence). The CDR3 sequence is CASSSKDPWVLFF.

V usage is TRBV20-1 and J usage is TRBJ2-3; with no DNA, the TCRdb D assignment of TRBD2 cannot be verified. The germline V gene encodes CDR1 DFQATT and CDR2 SNEGSKA (reference sequence). The CDR3 has 15 residues. The CDR3 here is CSAIRGGTSTDTQYF.